This TCR beta chain was documented in a study of control samples from healthy donors and cancer patients. Sequenced by immunoSEQ multiplex PCR; TCRdb stores in-frame clones only, minus some. In the table there are some 150,000 clones, around 92% of which are singletons. Trimming removed 5 bases at V and 2 bases at J, with 12 bases between. The CDR3 is 15 residues long. The germline gives CDR1 MNHEY, CDR2 SVGAGI. This sequence was found in a man aged 30-40 years in good health. Specimen: blood. The chain couples TRBV6-5 to TRBJ2-2; tentatively, D is TRBD1 (5 bases). The DNA of the CDR3 is TGTGCCAGCAGTCAGGTGCAGGGAAACACCGGGGAGCTGTTTTTT. Translating it yields CASSQVQGNTGELFF.